The rows below give T cell receptor beta chains drawn from one sample of a study of regulatory T cells in long-lasting Graves disease. MiXCR, applied by TCRdb to the multiplex PCR reads, yields one record per CDR3 protein. This table has approximately 350,000 distinct CDR3 sequences, roughly 12% appearing once. The sample was also reused in another study, on T cells in Graves' hyperthyroidism and ophthalmopathy.

Source: peripheral blood mononuclear cells (PBMCs), taken at new diagnosis, from a patient treated with antithyroid drugs. These receptors were collected from a woman aged 18-30 years with Graves disease. CDR3s include the opening cysteine and the closing phenylalanine or tryptophan. D genes are given only for firm matches. For some rows the clone size is stated as once, few or many, or as a class when expanded; others skip it.

V,D,J,size,CDR3,DNA
TRBV7-9,.,TRBJ2-5,.,CASSTAYSPRRYQETQYF,TGTGCCAGCAGCACTGCTTACAGCCCCCGCAGGTACCAAGAGACCCAGTACTTC
TRBV7-2,.,TRBJ1-5,many,CASSLLPGGAVSKDQPQHF,TGTGCCAGCAGCTTACTGCCCGGGGGCGCAGTAAGTAAAGATCAGCCCCAGCATTTT
TRBV3-1,.,TRBJ2-5,many,CASTPTSLAGEKTQYF,TGTGCCAGCACACCCACCAGTCTCGCAGGGGAGAAGACCCAGTACTTC
TRBV28,.,TRBJ2-7,.,CASCSEGEKAYEQYF,TGTGCCAGCTGCTCGGAGGGGGAAAAGGCCTACGAGCAGTACTTC
TRBV20-1,TRBD2,TRBJ2-3,many,CSASWSGGPTDTQYF,TGCAGTGCTAGTTGGAGCGGGGGACCCACAGATACGCAGTATTTT
TRBV28,TRBD1,TRBJ2-1,many,CASSSRQGYNEQFF,TGTGCCAGCAGCTCTCGACAGGGGTACAATGAGCAGTTCTTC
TRBV13,.,TRBJ2-3,many,CASSLAVTDTQYF,TGTGCCAGCAGCCTAGCTGTCACAGATACGCAGTATTTT
TRBV12-3/TRBV12-4,TRBD1,TRBJ2-6,many,CASSRPDRASGANVLTF,TGTGCCAGCAGCCGACCGGACAGGGCCTCTGGGGCCAACGTCCTGACTTTC
TRBV5-1,.,TRBJ1-2,many,CASRLQNYGYTF,TGCGCCAGCAGGCTACAGAATTATGGCTACACCTTC
TRBV7-9,.,TRBJ2-7,many,CASSSGQGLLDEQYF,TGTGCCAGCAGCTCTGGACAGGGACTACTGGACGAGCAGTACTTC
TRBV9,.,TRBJ1-2,.,CASSASRDMPQFGYGYTF,TGTGCCAGCAGCGCGAGCCGGGACATGCCCCAGTTCGGCTATGGCTACACCTTC
TRBV7-2,.,TRBJ2-3,many,CASSQTVTDTQYF,TGTGCCAGCAGCCAGACCGTCACAGATACGCAGTATTTT
TRBV10-3,.,TRBJ2-3,few,CAISEDGGSTDTQYF,TGTGCCATCAGTGAGGATGGGGGTTCTACAGATACGCAGTATTTT
TRBV10-3,.,TRBJ1-3,.,CAISESDRSSGNTIYF,TGTGCCATCAGTGAGTCCGACAGGAGCTCTGGAAACACCATATATTTT
TRBV5-4,TRBD1,TRBJ1-2,.,CASRTGTGRGGDYGYTF,TGTGCCAGCAGAACCGGGACAGGCCGGGGAGGGGACTATGGCTACACCTTC
TRBV20-1,.,TRBJ2-1,.,CSAPLARSDEQFF,TGCAGTGCTCCGTTAGCTAGAAGCGATGAGCAGTTCTTC
TRBV2,.,TRBJ1-2,many,CASSEALGQGVGYTF,TGTGCCAGCAGTGAAGCTCTCGGGCAGGGCGTTGGCTACACCTTC
TRBV5-5,.,TRBJ2-3,few,CASSQFRAGNTDTQYF,TGTGCCAGCAGCCAATTTCGGGCGGGGAACACAGATACGCAGTATTTT
TRBV7-3,TRBD1,TRBJ2-2,few,CASSLKPPSTGSHTGELFF,TGTGCCAGCAGCTTAAAACCCCCTTCGACAGGGTCGCACACCGGGGAGCTGTTTTTT
TRBV20-1,.,TRBJ1-3,many,CSASRGAGSGNTIYF,TGCAGTGCTAGTAGGGGGGCAGGCTCTGGAAACACCATATATTTT
TRBV20-1,TRBD1,TRBJ1-3,.,CSARDYTGQGNGNTIYF,TGCAGTGCTAGAGATTATACGGGACAGGGAAATGGAAACACCATATATTTT
TRBV7-2,TRBD1,TRBJ1-4,.,CASSPWTGGNEKLFF,TGTGCCAGCAGCCCCTGGACAGGGGGTAATGAAAAACTGTTTTTT
TRBV28,.,TRBJ2-6,many,CASSSHSSGANVLTF,TGTGCCAGCAGCTCCCACAGCTCTGGGGCCAACGTCCTGACTTTC
TRBV9,.,TRBJ2-5,few,CASSPAGGETQYF,TGTGCCAGCAGCCCAGCTGGGGGGGAGACCCAGTACTTC
TRBV20-1,.,TRBJ1-2,.,CSASFLGGEFHGYTF,TGCAGTGCTAGTTTTCTGGGGGGGGAATTTCATGGCTACACCTTC
TRBV10-3,.,TRBJ1-3,many,CATLREAGNTIYF,TGTGCCACCTTAAGGGAAGCTGGAAACACCATATATTTT
TRBV6-1,.,TRBJ1-1,many,CASTPPEVMAGRDEAFF,TGTGCCAGCACCCCTCCCGAGGTTATGGCAGGGAGGGATGAAGCTTTCTTT
TRBV25-1,.,TRBJ1-2,many,CASSERGVYGYTF,TGTGCCAGCAGTGAGCGAGGGGTCTATGGCTACACCTTC
TRBV29-1,.,TRBJ2-1,.,CSDQSYRAGSDIWNERFF,TGCAGCGACCAAAGTTACCGGGCCGGGAGTGATATATGGAATGAGCGGTTCTTC
TRBV7-8,.,TRBJ2-5,many,CASSLEGRETQYF,TGTGCCAGCAGCTTAGAGGGGAGGGAGACCCAGTACTTC
TRBV5-4,.,TRBJ2-1,few,CASSLGGRGNEQFF,TGTGCCAGCAGCTTGGGGGGGCGAGGCAATGAGCAGTTCTTC